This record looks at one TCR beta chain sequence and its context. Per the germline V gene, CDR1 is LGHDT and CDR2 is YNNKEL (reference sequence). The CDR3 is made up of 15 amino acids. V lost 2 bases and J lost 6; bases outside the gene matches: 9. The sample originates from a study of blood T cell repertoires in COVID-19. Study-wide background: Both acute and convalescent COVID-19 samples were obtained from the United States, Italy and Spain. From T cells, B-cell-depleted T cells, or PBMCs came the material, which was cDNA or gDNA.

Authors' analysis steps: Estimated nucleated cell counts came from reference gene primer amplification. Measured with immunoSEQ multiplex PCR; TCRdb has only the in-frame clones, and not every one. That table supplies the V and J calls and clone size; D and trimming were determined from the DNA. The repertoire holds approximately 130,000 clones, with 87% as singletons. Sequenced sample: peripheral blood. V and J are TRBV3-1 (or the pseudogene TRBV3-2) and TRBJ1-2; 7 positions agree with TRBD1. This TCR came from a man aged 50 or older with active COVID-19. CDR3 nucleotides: TGTGCCAGCAGCCAACTCTCGACAGGGACGAATGGCTACACCTTC. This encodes CASSQLSTGTNGYTF.